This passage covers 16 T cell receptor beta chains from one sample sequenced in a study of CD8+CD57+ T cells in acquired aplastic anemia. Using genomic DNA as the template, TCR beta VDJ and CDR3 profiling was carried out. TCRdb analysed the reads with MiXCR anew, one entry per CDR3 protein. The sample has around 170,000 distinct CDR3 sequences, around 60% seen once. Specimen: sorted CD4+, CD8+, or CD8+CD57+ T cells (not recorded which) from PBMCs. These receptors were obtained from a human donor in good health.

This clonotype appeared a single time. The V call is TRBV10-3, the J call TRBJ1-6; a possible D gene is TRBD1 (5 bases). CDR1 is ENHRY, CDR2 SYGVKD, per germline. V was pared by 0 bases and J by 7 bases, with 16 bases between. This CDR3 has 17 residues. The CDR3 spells CAISESWSVEGNSPLHF. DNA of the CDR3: TGTGCCATCAGTGAGTCATGGTCCGTGGAGGGGAATTCACCCCTCCACTTT.

CDR3 coding DNA: TGTGCCAGCAGGACCGGGACAGGGGGCGTGCAGTACTTC. It codes for CASRTGTGGVQYF. This rearrangement joins TRBV2 to TRBJ2-7; 12 bases line up with TRBD1. The J segment lost 9 bases and the V segment lost 6 bases, leaving 6 bases of the junction unmatched. Germline CDR1 is SNHLY and CDR2 is FYNNEI. The CDR3 extends over 13 amino acids.

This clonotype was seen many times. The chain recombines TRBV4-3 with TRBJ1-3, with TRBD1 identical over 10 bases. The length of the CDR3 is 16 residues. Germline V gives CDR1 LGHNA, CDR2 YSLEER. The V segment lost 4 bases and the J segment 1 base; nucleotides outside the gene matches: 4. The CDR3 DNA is TGCGCCAGCAGCCCGTGGACAGGGGGATCTGGAAACACCATATATTTT. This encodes CASSPWTGGSGNTIYF.

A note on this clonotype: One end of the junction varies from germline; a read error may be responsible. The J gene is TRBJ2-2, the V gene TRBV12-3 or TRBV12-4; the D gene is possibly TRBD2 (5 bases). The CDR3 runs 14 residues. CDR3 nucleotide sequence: TGTGCCAGCAGTTTAGTCCTCCGGAACGGGGAGCTGTTTTTC. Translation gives CASSLVLRNGELFF.

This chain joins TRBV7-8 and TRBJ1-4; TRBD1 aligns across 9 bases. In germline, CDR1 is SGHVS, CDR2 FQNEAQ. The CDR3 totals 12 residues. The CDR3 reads CATGQGEEKLFF. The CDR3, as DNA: TGTGCAACGGGACAGGGCGAAGAAAAACTGTTTTTT.

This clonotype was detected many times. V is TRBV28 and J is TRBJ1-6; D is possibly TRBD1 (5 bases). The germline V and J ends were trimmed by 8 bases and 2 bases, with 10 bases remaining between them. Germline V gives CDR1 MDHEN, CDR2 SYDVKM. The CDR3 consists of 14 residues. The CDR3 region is CASQDTAYNSPLHF. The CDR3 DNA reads TGTGCCAGCCAGGACACTGCCTATAATTCACCCCTCCACTTT.

The CDR3 region is CASSSQRQETQYF. The CDR3 DNA reads as TGTGCCAGCAGCTCACAGAGACAGGAGACCCAGTACTTC. V usage is TRBV7-2 and J usage is TRBJ2-5; tentatively, D is TRBD1 (5 bases). The length of the CDR3 is 13 residues. Trimming took 4 bases from V and 5 from J, leaving 11 bases between them. CDR1 and CDR2 (germline): SGHTA, FQGNSA. The whole variable domain, remainder taken from reference TRBV7-2 and TRBJ2-5, is GAGVSQSPSNKVTEKGKDVELRCDPISGHTALYWYRQSLGQGLEFLIYFQGNSAPDKSGLPSDRFSAERTGGSVSTLTIQRTQQEDSAVYLCASSSQRQETQYFGPGTRLLVL.

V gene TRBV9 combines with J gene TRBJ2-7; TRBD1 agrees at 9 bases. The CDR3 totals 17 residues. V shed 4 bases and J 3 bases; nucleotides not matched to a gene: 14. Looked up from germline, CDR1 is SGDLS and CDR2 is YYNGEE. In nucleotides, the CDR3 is TGTGCCAGCAGCCAAGATCTGGGACAGGGCCGAGACTACGAGCAGTACTTC. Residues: CASSQDLGQGRDYEQYF.

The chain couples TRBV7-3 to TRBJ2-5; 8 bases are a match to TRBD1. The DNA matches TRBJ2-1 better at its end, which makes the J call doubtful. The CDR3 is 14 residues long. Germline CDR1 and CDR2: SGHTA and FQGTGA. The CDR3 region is CASSSIDRGNEQFF. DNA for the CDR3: TGTGCCAGCAGCTCTATCGACAGGGGCAATGAGCAGTTCTTC.

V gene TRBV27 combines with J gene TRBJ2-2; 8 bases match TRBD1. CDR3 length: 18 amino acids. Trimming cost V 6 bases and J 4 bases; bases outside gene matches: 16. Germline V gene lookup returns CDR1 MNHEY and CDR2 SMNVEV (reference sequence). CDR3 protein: CASSDRTGPTLGTGELFF. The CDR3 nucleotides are TGTGCCAGCAGCGATAGGACAGGGCCGACGCTGGGCACCGGGGAGCTGTTTTTT.

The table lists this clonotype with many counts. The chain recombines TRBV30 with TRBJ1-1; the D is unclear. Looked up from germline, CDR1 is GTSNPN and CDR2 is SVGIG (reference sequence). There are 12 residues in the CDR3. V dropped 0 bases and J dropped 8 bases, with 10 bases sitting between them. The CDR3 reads CAWSVDSAEAFF. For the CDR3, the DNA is TGTGCCTGGAGTGTAGATTCGGCAGAAGCTTTCTTT. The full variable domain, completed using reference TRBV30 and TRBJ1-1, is SQTIHQWPATLVQPVGSPLSLECTVEGTSNPNLYWYRQAAGRGLQLLFYSVGIGQISSEVPQNLSASRPQDRQFILSSKKLLLSDSGFYLCAWSVDSAEAFFGQGTRLTVV.

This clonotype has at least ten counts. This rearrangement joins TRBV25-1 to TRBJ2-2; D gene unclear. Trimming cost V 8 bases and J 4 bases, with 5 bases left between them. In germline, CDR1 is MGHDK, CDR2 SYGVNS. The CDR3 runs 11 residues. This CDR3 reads CASGITGELFF. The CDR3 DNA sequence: TGTGCCAGCGGGATCACCGGGGAGCTGTTTTTT.

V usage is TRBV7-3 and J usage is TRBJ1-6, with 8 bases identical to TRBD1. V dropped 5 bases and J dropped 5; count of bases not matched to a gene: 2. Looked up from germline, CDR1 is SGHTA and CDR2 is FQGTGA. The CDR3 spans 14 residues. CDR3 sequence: CASSVGQDNSPLHF. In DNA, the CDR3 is TGTGCCAGCAGCGTGGGACAGGATAATTCACCCCTCCACTTT.

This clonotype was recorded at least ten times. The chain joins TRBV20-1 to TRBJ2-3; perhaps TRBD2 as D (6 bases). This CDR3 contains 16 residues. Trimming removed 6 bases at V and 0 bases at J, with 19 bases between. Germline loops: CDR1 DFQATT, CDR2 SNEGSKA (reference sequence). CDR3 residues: CSATLISGSSTDTQYF. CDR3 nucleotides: TGCAGTGCAACCCTCATATCCGGGAGTAGCACAGATACGCAGTATTTT.

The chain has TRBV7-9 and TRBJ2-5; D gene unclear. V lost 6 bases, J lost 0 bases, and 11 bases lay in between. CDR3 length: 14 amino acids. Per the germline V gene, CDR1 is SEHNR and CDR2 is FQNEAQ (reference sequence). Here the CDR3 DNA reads TGTGCCAGCAGTTGGGCCATGTACCAAGAGACCCAGTACTTC. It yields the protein CASSWAMYQETQYF.

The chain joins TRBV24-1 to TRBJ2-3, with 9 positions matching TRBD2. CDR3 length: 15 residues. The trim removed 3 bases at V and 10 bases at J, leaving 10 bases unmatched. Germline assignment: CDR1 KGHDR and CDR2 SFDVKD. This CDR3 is CATSDAVFSGRAQYF. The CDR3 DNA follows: TGTGCCACCAGTGATGCGGTCTTTAGCGGGAGAGCGCAGTATTTT.